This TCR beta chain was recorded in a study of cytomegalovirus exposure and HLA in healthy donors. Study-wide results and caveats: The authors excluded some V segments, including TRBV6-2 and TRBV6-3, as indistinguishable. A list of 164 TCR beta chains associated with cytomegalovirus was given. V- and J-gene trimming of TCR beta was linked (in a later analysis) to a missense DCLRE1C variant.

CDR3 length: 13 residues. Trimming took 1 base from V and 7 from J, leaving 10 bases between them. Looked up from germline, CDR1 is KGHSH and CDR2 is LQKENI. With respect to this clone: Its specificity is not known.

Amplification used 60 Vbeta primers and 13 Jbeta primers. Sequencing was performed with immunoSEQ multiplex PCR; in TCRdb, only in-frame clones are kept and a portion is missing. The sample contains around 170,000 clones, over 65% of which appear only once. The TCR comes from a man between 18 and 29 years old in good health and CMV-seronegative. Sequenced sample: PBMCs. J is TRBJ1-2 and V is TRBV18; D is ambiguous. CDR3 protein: CASSPQGGVGYTF. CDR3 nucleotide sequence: TGTGCCAGCTCACCACAGGGAGGCGTTGGCTACACCTTC.